This T cell receptor (beta chain) was sequenced in a study of CD8+ T cells in alopecia areata. Across the study: Percentage of affected scalp area was the basis on which treated patients' severity was scored. Study-level findings and limits: Scalp clonality dropped significantly under tofacitinib, as did expanded CD8+ top-100 clones.

CDR3 length: 14 amino acids. Trimming took 8 bases from V and 3 from J, leaving 16 bases between them. Germline V gives CDR1 MDHEN, CDR2 SYDVKM. Reverse transcription of extracted RNA yielded cDNA, which provided the sequencing template. Generated by immunoSEQ multiplex PCR, the TCRdb table keeps only in-frame clones and is missing some. The sample records around 200,000 clones, roughly 53% being singletons. As for treatment: oral pan-JAK inhibitor, 5-10 mg twice daily. Turning to this clone: Its antigen is not identified.

This sample comprised CD8+ T cells sorted from blood, obtained at week 24, from a patient treated with tofacitinib. The receptor was isolated from a human donor with alopecia areata. The J gene is TRBJ2-5, the V gene TRBV28; TRBD1 or TRBD2 may be the D gene (6 bases each). CDR3 bases: TGTGCCAGCCGACTGGGGGGCAGGGAAGAGACCCAGTACTTC. Translated: CASRLGGREETQYF. Full variable domain (missing parts from reference TRBV28 and TRBJ2-5): DVKVTQSSRYLVKRTGEKVFLECVQDMDHENMFWYRQDPGLGLRLIYFSYDVKMKEKGDIPEGYSVSREKKERFSLILESASTNQTSMYLCASRLGGREETQYFGPGTRLLVL.